Listed here are 25 T cell receptor beta chains from one sample, sequenced in a study of quantifying T cell responses using KT2 cells. The wider study: cDNA was made from DNase-treated RNA using alpha and beta constant primers.

An oligo carrying a UMI was ligated to the cDNA 3' end. An equimolar mix of RC1.1 and RC1.2 primed the beta chain across TRBC1 and TRBC2. TCRdb reanalysed the UMI-ligation and nested PCR reads using MiXCR and keeps one entry per CDR3 protein. The table has tens of thousands of distinct CDR3 sequences, approximately 6.8% seen once. Specimen: PBMCs spiked with cells of the T cell clone KT2. Receptors originate from a human donor.

This clonotype was found many times. The V call is TRBV10-3, the J call TRBJ2-7; D is possibly TRBD1 (6 bases). Germline CDR1 ENHRY, CDR2 SYGVKD. There are 11 residues in the CDR3. V was trimmed by 10 bases and J by 1 base, leaving 8 bases between them. DNA for the CDR3: TGTGCCACCGGACAGTCCTACGAGCAGTACTTC. This codes for CATGQSYEQYF.

This clonotype was seen a few times. The chain combines TRBV5-1 with TRBJ2-3, with D tentatively TRBD2 (6 bases). Trimming left V 0 bases short and J 6 bases short, with 8 bases between. This CDR3 contains 13 residues. Germline CDR1 and CDR2: SGHRS and YFSETQ. The CDR3 here is CASSLGSGDTQYF. The CDR3, as DNA: TGCGCCAGCAGCTTGGGAAGCGGGGATACGCAGTATTTT.

This clonotype has at least ten counts. This chain uses TRBV13 with TRBJ2-3; weak D call: TRBD1 (6 bases). V was cut by 3 bases and J by 2 bases, with 12 bases left in between. The CDR3 consists of 15 residues. Germline CDR1 is PRHDT and CDR2 is FYEKMQ (reference sequence). CDR3 in amino acids: CASSFLRTATDTQYF. CDR3 nucleotides: TGTGCCAGCAGCTTCCTACGGACAGCCACAGATACGCAGTATTTT.

The chain carries TRBV6-5 and TRBJ2-6; D remains unclear. The CDR3 length is 16 residues. V was clipped by 2 bases and J by 0 bases, with 8 bases between them. Germline V gene data show CDR1 as MNHEY and CDR2 as SVGAGI. The CDR3 DNA is TGTGCCAGCAGTTACGAAAGTGGCTCTGGGGCCAACGTCCTGACTTTC. Translated, it gives CASSYESGSGANVLTF.

Comments on this clonotype: This may stem from a read error, because a much larger clone lies one nucleotide away. The chain uses TRBV6-5 and TRBJ1-2; the D is unclear. The CDR3 is 12 amino acids. Germline CDR1 MNHEY, CDR2 SVGAGI. The V end lost 11 bases, the J end lost 9 bases, and 19 bases lay between the germline ends. The CDR3 DNA is TGTGCCGCTTACCGCGGTGTGTATAGCTACACCTTC. This sequence encodes CAAYRGVYSYTF.

This chain links TRBV7-2 with TRBJ2-3, with D possibly being TRBD2 (6 bases). Germline CDR1 SGHTA, CDR2 FQGNSA. Trimming stripped 1 base from V and 7 bases from J, with 15 bases between. The CDR3 is 15 residues long. CDR3 in DNA: TGTGCCAGCAGCTTAGGGGGGTCTAGCGCTAATACGCAGTATTTT. This codes for CASSLGGSSANTQYF.

This clonotype was found a few times. The CDR3 coding sequence is TGTGCCAGCAGTTACTCTTCGGGGGTGACCCACAATGAGCAGTTCTTC. Amino acids: CASSYSSGVTHNEQFF. This chain links TRBV27 with TRBJ2-1; possibly TRBD2 for D (6 bases). The V end lost 4 bases, the J end lost 5 bases, and 18 bases lay between the germline ends. Germline V lookup: CDR1 MNHEY, CDR2 SMNVEV (reference sequence). This CDR3 has 16 amino acids.

A few counts support this clonotype. The chain links TRBV5-6 to TRBJ2-2; D is ambiguous. Germline CDR1 is SGHDT and CDR2 is YYEEEE. V lost 4 bases and J 4 bases, leaving 11 bases between the germline ends. The CDR3 runs to 14 residues. The CDR3 sequence is CASSPGWPTGELFF. The CDR3 nucleotides are TGTGCCAGCAGCCCCGGGTGGCCCACCGGGGAGCTGTTTTTT.

V gene TRBV25-1 combines with J gene TRBJ2-1; no definite D call. Trimming removed 2 bases at V and 9 bases at J, with 5 bases between. The germline CDR1 and CDR2 sequences are MGHDK and SYGVNS. The CDR3 totals 11 residues. CDR3 coding DNA: TGTGCCAGCAGTGAACAGTTTGAGCAGTTCTTC. Its protein product is CASSEQFEQFF.

This rearrangement joins TRBV9 to TRBJ1-6; maybe TRBD1 (5 bases). Germline lookup yields CDR1 SGDLS and CDR2 YYNGEE. The CDR3 is 15 amino acids. Trimming left V 0 bases short and J 5 bases short, with 9 bases between. The CDR3: CASSVGWGDNSPLHF. The CDR3 DNA is TGTGCCAGCAGCGTAGGTTGGGGGGATAATTCACCCCTCCACTTT.

This clonotype came up many times. The DNA for the CDR3 is TGCAGTGCCCCCTCGATCGGGGACGGCTACACCTTC. It codes for CSAPSIGDGYTF. J is TRBJ1-2 and V is TRBV20-1; D is possibly TRBD1 (5 bases). From germline, CDR1 is DFQATT and CDR2 SNEGSKA (reference sequence). V lost 6 bases and J 8 bases, leaving 16 bases between the germline ends. The CDR3 runs 12 residues.

By proportion, this clonotype is medium-sized (0.01 to 0.1%). The CDR3 here is CASSFGPALSYEQYF. CDR3 sequence (DNA): TGTGCCAGCAGTTTCGGCCCAGCCCTTTCCTACGAGCAGTACTTC. This rearrangement joins TRBV12-3 or TRBV12-4 to TRBJ2-7, with unresolved D. The CDR3 consists of 15 residues. V was clipped by 3 bases and J by 1 base, with 13 bases between them.

A few counts support this clonotype. The chain combines TRBV2 with TRBJ1-1; D not resolved. The CDR3 has 13 amino acids. V lost 1 base and J 0 bases, leaving 3 bases between the germline ends. Per germline, CDR1 SNHLY and CDR2 FYNNEI. CDR3 DNA sequence: TGTGCCAGCAGTGAAGGCTTGAACACTGAAGCTTTCTTT. This sequence encodes CASSEGLNTEAFF.

The sample holds many counts of this clonotype. The chain joins TRBV18 to TRBJ2-3, with 7 bases identical to TRBD2. This CDR3 region has 15 residues. Trimming removed 3 bases from V and 0 bases from J; junction bases left unmatched: 3. Germline lookup yields CDR1 KGHSH and CDR2 LQKENI. CDR3 in DNA: TGTGCCAGCTCACCCCGGACTAGTAGCACAGATACGCAGTATTTT. Protein product: CASSPRTSSTDTQYF.

In its sample, this clonotype was seen once. Being one base from a much bigger clone, this may be a read error. The rearrangement links TRBV5-1 to TRBJ2-3; TRBD2 matches 9 bases. Germline CDR1 is SGHRS and CDR2 is YFSETQ. The CDR3 runs 14 residues. This CDR3 reads CASSFAGGQDAQYF. CDR3 DNA sequence: TGCGCCAGCAGCTTCGCGGGGGGGCAAGATGCGCAGTATTTT.

This clonotype was counted a few times. The chain couples TRBV19 to TRBJ2-1, with D unclear. This CDR3 has 15 residues. Trimming stripped 6 bases from V and 0 bases from J, with 12 bases between. In germline, CDR1 is LNHDA, CDR2 SQIVND (reference sequence). The CDR3 region is CASRPENPSYNEQFF. In nucleotides, the CDR3 is TGTGCCAGTAGACCCGAGAACCCCTCCTACAATGAGCAGTTCTTC.

At least ten counts were recorded for this clonotype. The chain employs TRBV4-2 and TRBJ2-7, with 13 bases matching TRBD2. The CDR3 covers 15 residues. Trimming took 6 bases from V and 1 from J; bases not matched to a gene: 3. Germline assignment: CDR1 LGHNA and CDR2 YNFKEQ. The DNA of the CDR3 is TGTGCCAGCAGTACGGGACTAGCGGGATCCTACGAGCAGTACTTC. Residues: CASSTGLAGSYEQYF.

This clonotype has only a few counts. The V and J genes are TRBV14 and TRBJ1-5; D remains unclear. From germline, CDR1 is SGHDN and CDR2 FVKESK. This CDR3 has 18 amino acids. V was shortened by 1 base and J by 3 bases, with 19 bases between the two germline ends. CDR3 protein: CASSQVSGLPYTNQPQHF. The CDR3 nucleotides read TGTGCCAGCAGCCAAGTCTCTGGACTACCTTATACCAATCAGCCCCAGCATTTT.

This clonotype was seen many times. This chain joins TRBV9 and TRBJ2-6; TRBD1 might be the D (5 bases). The CDR3 spans 15 residues. Germline CDR1 reads SGDLS; CDR2 reads YYNGEE. V was pared by 0 bases and J by 3 bases, with 7 bases between. The CDR3 sequence: CASSVGGRGANVLTF. Written as DNA, the CDR3 is TGTGCCAGCAGCGTAGGGGGCCGTGGGGCCAACGTCCTGACTTTC.

This clonotype was counted at least ten times. The chain is built from TRBV7-9 and TRBJ1-4, with 8 bases that match TRBD1. The CDR3 is 18 amino acids. The germline gives CDR1 SEHNR, CDR2 FQNEAQ (reference sequence). The trim removed 5 bases at V and 6 bases at J, leaving 17 bases unmatched. CDR3 sequence reads: CASSHGSLRGLVDEKLFF. CDR3 nucleotides: TGTGCCAGCAGCCACGGATCTCTCAGGGGGCTAGTGGATGAAAAACTGTTTTTT.

At least ten counts were recorded for this clonotype. J is TRBJ1-5 and V is TRBV7-9; D gene unclear. This CDR3 has 12 residues. Trimming pared 8 bases from V and 4 bases from J, leaving 9 bases between. Looked up from germline, CDR1 is SEHNR and CDR2 is FQNEAQ (reference sequence). CDR3 DNA: TGTGCCAGCTCCCTCGGTAATCAGCCCCAGCATTTT. It codes for CASSLGNQPQHF.

This clonotype was counted at least ten times. The chain links TRBV20-1 to TRBJ1-2; perhaps TRBD1 as D (6 bases). Between the trimmed V and J ends, which lost 4 bases and 2 bases, there was a span of 11 bases. The CDR3 consists of 13 residues. Germline CDR1 and CDR2: DFQATT and SNEGSKA (reference sequence). CDR3 nucleotides: TGCAGTGCTAACCTAAGGGGGAACTATGGCTACACCTTC. Residues: CSANLRGNYGYTF.

This clonotype was observed many times. The chain carries TRBV12-3 or TRBV12-4 and TRBJ1-2; possible D gene TRBD1, 6 bases. The CDR3 spans 13 residues. V shed 3 bases and J shed 4 bases, with 9 bases lying between them. CDR3 DNA sequence: TGTGCCAGCAGTTTCGACAGGTTCTATGGCTACACCTTC. Translating gives CASSFDRFYGYTF.

Ten or more counts support this clonotype. The rearrangement uses TRBV20-1 and TRBJ2-1, with 12 bases lining up with TRBD2. Germline lookup yields CDR1 DFQATT and CDR2 SNEGSKA (reference sequence). V was clipped by 4 bases and J by 1 base; unmatched bases: 8. This CDR3 is 17 amino acids long. The CDR3 spells CSATGTSGFLSYNEQFF. As DNA, the CDR3 is TGCAGTGCTACCGGGACTAGCGGGTTCTTGTCCTACAATGAGCAGTTCTTC.

Only a few counts were recorded for this clonotype. V is TRBV20-1 and J is TRBJ1-6; 8 nucleotides align to TRBD1. The germline V gene has CDR1 DFQATT and CDR2 SNEGSKA (reference sequence). J gave up 12 bases and V 6 bases, and 7 bases lay outside the gene matches. The CDR3 is 12 amino acids. The CDR3 spells CSARRGREPLHF. CDR3 coding DNA: TGCAGTGCCCGCAGGGGGCGCGAACCCCTCCACTTT.